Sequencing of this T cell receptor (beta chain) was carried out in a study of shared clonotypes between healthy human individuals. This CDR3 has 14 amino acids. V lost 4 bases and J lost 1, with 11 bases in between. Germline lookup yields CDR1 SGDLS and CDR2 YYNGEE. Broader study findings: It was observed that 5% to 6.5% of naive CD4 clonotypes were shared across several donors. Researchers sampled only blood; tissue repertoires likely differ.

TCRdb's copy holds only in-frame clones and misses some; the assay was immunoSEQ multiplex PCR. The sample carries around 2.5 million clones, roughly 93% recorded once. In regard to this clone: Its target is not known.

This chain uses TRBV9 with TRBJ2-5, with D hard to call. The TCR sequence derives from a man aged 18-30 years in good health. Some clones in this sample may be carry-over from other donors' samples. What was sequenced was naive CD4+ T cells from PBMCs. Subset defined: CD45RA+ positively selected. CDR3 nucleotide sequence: TGTGCCAGCAGCCCGATGGCAGGCCAAGAGACCCAGTACTTC. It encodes CASSPMAGQETQYF. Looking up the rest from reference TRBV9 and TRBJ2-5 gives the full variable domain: DSGVTQTPKHLITATGQRVTLRCSPRSGDLSVYWYQQSLDQGLQFLIQYYNGEERAKGNILERFSAQQFPDLHSELNLSSLELGDSALYFCASSPMAGQETQYFGPGTRLLVL.